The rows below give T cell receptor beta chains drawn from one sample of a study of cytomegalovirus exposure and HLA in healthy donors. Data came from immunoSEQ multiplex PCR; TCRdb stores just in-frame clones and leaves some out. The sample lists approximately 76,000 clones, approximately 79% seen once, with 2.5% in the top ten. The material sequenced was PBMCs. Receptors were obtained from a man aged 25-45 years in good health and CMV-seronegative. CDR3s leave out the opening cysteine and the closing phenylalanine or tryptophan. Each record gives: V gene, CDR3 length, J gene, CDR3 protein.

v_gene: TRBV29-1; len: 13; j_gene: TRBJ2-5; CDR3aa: SVSLRGPGVETQY
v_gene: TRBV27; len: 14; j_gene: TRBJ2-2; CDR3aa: ASSLDRVRNTGELF
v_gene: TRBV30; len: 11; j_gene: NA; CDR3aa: AWNGLAGYEQY
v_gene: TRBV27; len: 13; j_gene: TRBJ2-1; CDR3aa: ASSRRSGSYNEQF
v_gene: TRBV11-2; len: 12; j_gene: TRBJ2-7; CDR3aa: ASSLAGGAYEQY
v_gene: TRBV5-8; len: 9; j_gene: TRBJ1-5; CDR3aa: ASSSYQPQH
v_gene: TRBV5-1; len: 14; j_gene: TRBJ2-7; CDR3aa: ASSRDRGELSYEQY
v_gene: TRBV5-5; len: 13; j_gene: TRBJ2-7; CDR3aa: ASSLDPGGTYEQY
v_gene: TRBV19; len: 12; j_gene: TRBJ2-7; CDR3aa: ASSIETGGYEQY
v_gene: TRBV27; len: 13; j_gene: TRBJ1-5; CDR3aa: ASSLSGTGGQPQH
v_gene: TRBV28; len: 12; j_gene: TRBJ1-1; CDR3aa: ASSLSGRNTEAF
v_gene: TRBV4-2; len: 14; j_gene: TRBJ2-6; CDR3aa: ASSQDWRGGANVLT
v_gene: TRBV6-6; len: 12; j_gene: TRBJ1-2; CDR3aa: ASSRDSGKYGYT
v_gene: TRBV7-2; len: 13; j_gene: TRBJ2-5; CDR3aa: ASSLAPGSKETQY
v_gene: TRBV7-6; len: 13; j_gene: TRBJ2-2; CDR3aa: ASSAPTGGTGELF
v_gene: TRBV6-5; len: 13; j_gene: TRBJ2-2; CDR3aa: ASIRTSGESGELF
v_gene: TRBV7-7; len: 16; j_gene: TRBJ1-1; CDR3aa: ASSPAPGTGRLNTEAF
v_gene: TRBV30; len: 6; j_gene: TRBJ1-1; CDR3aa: AWSALV
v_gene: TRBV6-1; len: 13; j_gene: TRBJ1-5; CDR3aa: ASRPGGGSGQPQH
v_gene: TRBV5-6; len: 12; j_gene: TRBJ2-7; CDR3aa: ASSLSGGGYEQY
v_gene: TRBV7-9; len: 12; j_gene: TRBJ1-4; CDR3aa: ASSLRGMNEKLF
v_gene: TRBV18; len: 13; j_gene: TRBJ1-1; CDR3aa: ASSPPGTLNTEAF
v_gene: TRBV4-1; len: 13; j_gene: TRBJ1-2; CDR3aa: ASSQPGQGESGYT
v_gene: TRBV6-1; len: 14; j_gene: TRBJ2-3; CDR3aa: ASSESLGLNTDTQY
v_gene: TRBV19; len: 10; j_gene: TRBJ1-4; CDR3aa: ASSIRVSELF
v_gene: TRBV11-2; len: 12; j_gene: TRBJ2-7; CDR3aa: ASSLGGGSYEQY
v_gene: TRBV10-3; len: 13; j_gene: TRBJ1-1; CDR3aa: AISESTRVNTEAF
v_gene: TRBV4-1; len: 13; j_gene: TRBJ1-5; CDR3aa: ASSQPRTGAQPQH
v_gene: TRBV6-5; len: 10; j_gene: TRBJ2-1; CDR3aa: ASSYPRGEQF
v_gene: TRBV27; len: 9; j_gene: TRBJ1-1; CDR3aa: ASSHSGEAF
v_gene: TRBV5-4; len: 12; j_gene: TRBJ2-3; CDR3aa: ASSSLLDLDTQY
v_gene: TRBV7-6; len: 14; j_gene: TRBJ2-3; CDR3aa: ASSLATSSGTDTQY
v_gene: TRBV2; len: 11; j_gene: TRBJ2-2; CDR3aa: ASTRGQGAALF
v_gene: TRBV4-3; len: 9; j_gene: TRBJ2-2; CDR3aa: ASSHRGELF
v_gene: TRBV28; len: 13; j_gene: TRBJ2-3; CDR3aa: ASSSTGTGKDTQY
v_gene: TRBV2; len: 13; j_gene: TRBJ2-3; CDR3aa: ASSVQAGARDTQY
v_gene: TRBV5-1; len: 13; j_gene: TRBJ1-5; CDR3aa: ASSWEGETGQPQH
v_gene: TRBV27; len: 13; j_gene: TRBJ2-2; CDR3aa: ASSLSGRNTGELF
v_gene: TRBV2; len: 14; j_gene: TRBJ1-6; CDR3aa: ASSPRQAQLNSPLH
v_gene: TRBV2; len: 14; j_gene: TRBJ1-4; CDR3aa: ASSVNPVKSNEKLF
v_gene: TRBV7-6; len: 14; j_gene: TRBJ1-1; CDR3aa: ASSPGQGWMNTEAF
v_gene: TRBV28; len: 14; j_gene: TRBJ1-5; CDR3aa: ASQTKTDSFFGPQH
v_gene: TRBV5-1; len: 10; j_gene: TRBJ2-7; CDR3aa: ASSLSGNEQY
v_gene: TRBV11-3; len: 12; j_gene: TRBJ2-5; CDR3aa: ASSLGPVQETQY
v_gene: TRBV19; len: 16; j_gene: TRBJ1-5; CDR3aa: ASSTLTGGGHSNQPQH
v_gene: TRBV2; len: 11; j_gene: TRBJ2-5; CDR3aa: AGSYRVSETQY
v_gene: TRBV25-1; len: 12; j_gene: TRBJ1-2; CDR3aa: ASSPQGRNYGYT
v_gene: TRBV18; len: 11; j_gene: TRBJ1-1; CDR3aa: ASSMRRGIEAF